Each of the 24 T cell receptor beta chains below was sequenced from the same sample in a study of T cells in Graves' hyperthyroidism and ophthalmopathy. TCR beta CDR3 regions were amplified from RNA transcripts. Using the HTBI primer set, a first-round RT-PCR was run on the TCR CDR3. One entry per CDR3 protein, called by TCRdb with MiXCR from the multiplex PCR reads. The table has nearly 600,000 distinct CDR3 sequences, roughly 13% seen once. Sample: blood. Receptors were obtained from a woman aged 25 to 39 with Graves' hyperthyroidism that later progressed to Graves' ophthalmopathy.

This clonotype was seen more than once but under ten times. The rearrangement joins TRBV7-3 to TRBJ2-5, with D possibly being TRBD1 or TRBD2 (5 bases each). CDR3 length: 13 amino acids. Germline CDR1 and CDR2: SGHTA and FQGTGA. Trimming took off 5 bases at V and 7 bases at J, with 14 bases between the two ends. Here the CDR3 reads CASSRQQRGTQYF. CDR3 coding DNA: TGTGCCAGCAGCCGTCAACAGAGGGGGACCCAGTACTTC. The full variable domain, completed using reference TRBV7-3 and TRBJ2-5, is GAGVSQTPSNKVTEKGKYVELRCDPISGHTALYWYRQSLGQGPEFLIYFQGTGAADDSGLPNDRFFAVRPEGSVSTLKIQRTERGDSAVYLCASSRQQRGTQYFGPGTRLLVL.

Many counts were recorded for this clonotype. The chain is built from TRBV6-1 and TRBJ1-6; D may be TRBD1 (6 bases). V was clipped by 5 bases and J by 6 bases, with 8 bases between them. The CDR3 consists of 13 residues. Germline V CDR1 and CDR2: MNHNS, SASEGT. As DNA, the CDR3 is TGTGCCAGCAGTACAGGGACTAATTCACCCCTCCACTTT. It translates to CASSTGTNSPLHF.

This clonotype has a count of ten or more. The rearrangement uses TRBV11-3 and TRBJ2-2; 12 bases are shared with TRBD1. The CDR3 loop spans 19 amino acids. CDR1 is SGHNT, CDR2 YENEEA, per germline. After removal of 2 bases from V and 0 bases from J, the junction contained 7 bases not matched to a gene. CDR3 sequence: CASSLWDRGRNANTGELFF. CDR3 DNA: TGTGCCAGCAGCTTATGGGACAGGGGGCGTAACGCGAACACCGGGGAGCTGTTTTTT.

This clonotype was recorded many times. The V and J genes are TRBV5-1 and TRBJ1-2; D remains ambiguous. The CDR3 spans 13 residues. CDR1 is SGHRS and CDR2 is YFSETQ in the germline V gene. Trimming cost V 0 bases and J 8 bases, with 11 bases left between them. For the CDR3, the DNA is TGCGCCAGCAGCTTGGACGGCAGGCTGGGCTACACCTTC. Its protein product is CASSLDGRLGYTF.

This clonotype has a count of ten or more. This rearrangement joins TRBV12-3 or TRBV12-4 to TRBJ1-3; D is unresolved. Trimming cost V 8 bases and J 4 bases, with 9 bases left between them. There are 12 residues in the CDR3. Written as DNA, the CDR3 is TGTGCCAGCCTCGACCCAGGAAACACCATATATTTT. Encoded protein: CASLDPGNTIYF.

The CDR3 loop is CASSLGLTYYEQYF. CDR3 nucleotide sequence: TGTGCCAGCAGCTTAGGACTGACCTACTACGAGCAGTACTTC. V usage is TRBV7-2 and J usage is TRBJ2-7; D remains ambiguous. Germline assignment: CDR1 SGHTA and CDR2 FQGNSA. This CDR3 has 14 amino acids. The V and J ends lost 1 base and 3 bases respectively, with 10 bases between them. Combining the CDR3 with reference TRBV7-2 and TRBJ2-7 gives the whole variable domain GAGVSQSPSNKVTEKGKDVELRCDPISGHTALYWYRQSLGQGLEFLIYFQGNSAPDKSGLPSDRFSAERTGGSVSTLTIQRTQQEDSAVYLCASSLGLTYYEQYFGPGTRLTVT.

This clonotype was seen many times. The V and J genes are TRBV5-6 and TRBJ1-6; 9 nucleotides line up with TRBD1. J lost 10 bases, V lost 1 base, and 6 bases had no gene match. CDR3 length: 15 amino acids. Germline V CDR1 and CDR2: SGHDT, YYEEEE. CDR3: CASSLTTGGASPLHF. The CDR3 region has the DNA TGTGCCAGCAGCTTGACGACAGGGGGAGCATCACCCCTCCACTTT.

Many counts were recorded for this clonotype. The gene calls are TRBV29-1 and TRBJ2-5; 7 nucleotides align to TRBD1. With 6 bases clipped from V and 1 base from J, the junction kept 5 bases outside the gene matches. The CDR3 length is 13 residues. Germline CDR1 and CDR2: SQVTM and ANQGSEA. The CDR3 DNA reads as TGCAGCGTACCGGGACAGACCCAAGAGACCCAGTACTTC. Translated, it gives CSVPGQTQETQYF.

This clonotype was seen more than once but under ten times. The chain carries TRBV20-1 and TRBJ2-1; D call uncertain. There are 13 residues in the CDR3. The V end was cut by 1 base, the J end by 9 bases, with 13 bases between. CDR1 is DFQATT, CDR2 SNEGSKA, per germline (reference sequence). The CDR3 DNA sequence: TGCAGTGCTAGAGCGACTGGTTTTAGTGAGCAGTTCTTC. Translated: CSARATGFSEQFF.

This clonotype was picked up many times. V is TRBV6-1 and J is TRBJ2-5; 10 bases agree with TRBD2. The CDR3 covers 18 residues. V was pared by 5 bases and J by 4 bases, with 16 bases of the junction left unmatched. The V gene's germline CDR1 is MNHNS and CDR2 SASEGT. In DNA form, the CDR3 reads TGTGCCAGCAGTTACAGAAGGGAGCGGGAGGGCCTGCGAGAGACCCAGTACTTC. Translated: CASSYRREREGLRETQYF.

J is TRBJ2-7 and V is TRBV7-2, with TRBD2 matching 8 bases. The ends lost 6 bases at V and 7 bases at J; junction bases unmatched: 17. The germline V gene has CDR1 SGHTA and CDR2 FQGNSA. This CDR3 is built from 16 residues. Here the CDR3 reads CASSPSPGGVPKEQYF. CDR3 sequence (DNA): TGTGCCAGCAGTCCAAGCCCGGGAGGGGTCCCAAAGGAGCAGTACTTC.

This clonotype was seen at least ten times. The V and J genes are TRBV6-1 and TRBJ2-7; 10 bases match TRBD2. The CDR3 covers 16 residues. The V gene end was trimmed by 6 bases and the J gene end by 0 bases; junction bases not matched to a gene: 8. Germline CDR1 reads MNHNS; CDR2 reads SASEGT. DNA of the CDR3: TGTGCCAGCAGGGCTAGCGGGGGTCTTAGCTCCTACGAGCAGTACTTC. As protein: CASRASGGLSSYEQYF.

The table lists this clonotype with many counts. J is TRBJ1-6 and V is TRBV3-1, with 7 bases lining up with TRBD1. V dropped 4 bases and J dropped 4; count of bases not matched to a gene: 4. Germline V lookup: CDR1 LGHDT, CDR2 YNNKEL (reference sequence). This CDR3 is 15 amino acids long. The CDR3 coding sequence is TGTGCCAGCAGCCCCCGACAGGGTTATAATTCACCCCTCCACTTT. It codes for CASSPRQGYNSPLHF.

This clonotype was observed at least ten times. V usage is TRBV30 and J usage is TRBJ1-1; TRBD1 is a possible D gene (5 bases). The germline V and J ends were trimmed by 3 bases and 8 bases, with 10 bases remaining between them. This CDR3 has 11 amino acids. The germline CDR1 and CDR2 sequences are GTSNPN and SVGIG (reference sequence). In nucleotides, the CDR3 is TGTGCCTGGAGAACGGGGCCAGAAGCTTTCTTT. This codes for CAWRTGPEAFF. The entire variable domain, with the rest obtained from reference TRBV30 and TRBJ1-1, is as follows: SQTIHQWPATLVQPVGSPLSLECTVEGTSNPNLYWYRQAAGRGLQLLFYSVGIGQISSEVPQNLSASRPQDRQFILSSKKLLLSDSGFYLCAWRTGPEAFFGQGTRLTVV.

This clonotype was seen many times. The DNA for the CDR3 is TGTGCCAGCACTTCCAGAGTAGCTGGCGAGCAGTACTTC. Translating it yields CASTSRVAGEQYF. The gene calls are TRBV27 and TRBJ2-7, with no clear D. This CDR3 spans 13 amino acids. Germline V lookup: CDR1 MNHEY, CDR2 SMNVEV (reference sequence). The V gene lost 7 bases and the J gene lost 6 bases, with 16 bases spanning the gap.

Remarks on this clonotype: Possible read error: a much larger clone is one base away. The gene calls are TRBV14 and TRBJ1-1; D call uncertain. Germline lookup yields CDR1 SGHDN and CDR2 FVKESK. The CDR3 consists of 13 residues. V lost 2 bases and J 4 bases, leaving 8 bases between the germline ends. CDR3 sequence: CASSQPQATEAFF. CDR3 DNA: TGTGCCAGCAGCCAACCCCAGGCCACTGAAGCTTTCTTT.

This clonotype was counted between two and nine times. The V gene is TRBV5-1, the J gene TRBJ1-3; 9 bases line up with TRBD1. Per the germline V gene, CDR1 is SGHRS and CDR2 is YFSETQ. With V trimmed by 3 bases and J by 1 base, 14 bases remained unmatched. The CDR3 runs to 19 residues. CDR3 amino acids: CASSSQPPDRGFSGNTIYF. CDR3 DNA sequence: TGCGCCAGCAGCTCCCAACCCCCGGACAGGGGATTTTCTGGAAACACCATATATTTT.

This clonotype was detected only a few times. This may stem from a read error, because a much larger clone lies one nucleotide away. This chain uses TRBV7-2 with TRBJ2-7; 11 nucleotides line up with TRBD2. Germline CDR1 SGHTA, CDR2 FQGNSA. The ends lost 9 bases at V and 5 bases at J; junction bases unmatched: 12. The CDR3 is 15 amino acids. This CDR3 is CARSPTSGRSDEQYF. The CDR3 nucleotides are TGTGCCAGAAGCCCTACTAGCGGGAGAAGTGACGAGCAGTACTTC.

The rearrangement joins TRBV5-1 to TRBJ1-1; 7 positions agree with TRBD1. This CDR3 is 16 amino acids long. Germline values: CDR1 SGHRS, CDR2 YFSETQ. V shed 0 bases, J shed 2 bases, and the junction held 7 bases outside the gene matches. The DNA for the CDR3 is TGCGCCAGCAGCTTGGATGAGGGGGCGGGAAACACTGAAGCTTTCTTT. Its translation: CASSLDEGAGNTEAFF.

In this sample, this clonotype turned up a few times. The chain recombines TRBV27 with TRBJ2-4; tentative D call: TRBD2 (6 bases). This CDR3 contains 16 residues. The V gene lost 6 bases and the J gene lost 3 bases, with 18 bases spanning the gap. Germline CDR1 reads MNHEY; CDR2 reads SMNVEV (reference sequence). CDR3 amino acids: CASRLEWAGSKNIQYF. CDR3 bases: TGTGCCAGCAGGCTCGAGTGGGCGGGGAGCAAAAACATTCAGTACTTC.

This clonotype appeared once. The J gene is TRBJ2-7, the V gene TRBV6-2 or TRBV6-3; the match to TRBD2 covers 9 bases. Germline V lookup: CDR1 MNHEY, CDR2 SVGEGT. The length of the CDR3 is 15 residues. The V gene end was trimmed by 2 bases and the J gene end by 4 bases; junction bases not matched to a gene: 6. The CDR3 loop reads CASSYRASGNYEQYF. The CDR3 DNA reads TGTGCCAGCAGTTACCGGGCTAGCGGGAATTACGAGCAGTACTTC.

This sequence joins TRBV5-1 and TRBJ2-1; D gene uncertain. The CDR3 has 17 amino acids. Germline V gene data show CDR1 as SGHRS and CDR2 as YFSETQ. Trimming shortened V by 6 bases and J by 0 bases, and 19 bases separated the two germline ends. DNA for the CDR3: TGCGCCAGCACCCCGAACCGTAGGGAAAGCTCCTACAATGAGCAGTTCTTC. As protein: CASTPNRRESSYNEQFF. The whole variable domain, remainder taken from reference TRBV5-1 and TRBJ2-1, is KAGVTQTPRYLIKTRGQQVTLSCSPISGHRSVSWYQQTPGQGLQFLFEYFSETQRNKGNFPGRFSGRQFSNSRSEMNVSTLELGDSALYLCASTPNRRESSYNEQFFGPGTRLTVL.

The genes are TRBV7-9 and TRBJ2-7, with 9 bases matching TRBD2. The J call may be wrong; the DNA end is better matched by TRBJ2-1. The CDR3 consists of 14 residues. The germline CDR1 and CDR2 sequences are SEHNR and FQNEAQ (reference sequence). CDR3 in DNA: TGTGCCAGCAGCTTGGCTAGCGGGACATACGAGCAGTTCTTC. Residues: CASSLASGTYEQFF.

Ten or more counts support this clonotype. The J gene is TRBJ2-1, the V gene TRBV13; 10 bases map to TRBD2. V dropped 6 bases and J dropped 3; count of bases not matched to a gene: 5. In germline, CDR1 is PRHDT, CDR2 FYEKMQ (reference sequence). The CDR3 loop spans 15 amino acids. The CDR3 loop is CASSWGLASYNEQFF. CDR3 sequence (DNA): TGTGCCAGCAGTTGGGGACTAGCGAGCTACAATGAGCAGTTCTTC. Together with reference TRBV13 and TRBJ2-1, the CDR3 gives the full variable domain: AAGVIQSPRHLIKEKRETATLKCYPIPRHDTVYWYQQGPGQDPQFLISFYEKMQSDKGSIPDRFSAQQFSDYHSELNMSSLELGDSALYFCASSWGLASYNEQFFGPGTRLTVL.